This T cell receptor (beta chain) stems from a study of human T cells and chemical hapten exposure. Study-wide background: Researchers reported sensitizing a roughly 2 cm by roughly 2 cm upper inner arm skin site with 2% DPC. Cases of alopecia areata, totalis or universalis occurred in a predominantly female patient group.

Time point meaning: patch test 2, 6 weeks after DPC sensitization. The treatment here: therapeutic diphenylcyclopropenone sensitization with weekly scalp DPC. Findings and limits, study-wide: Because they had alopecia, donors may respond immunologically unlike healthy people. TCRs exceeding 1 in 1000 frequency stayed unchanged with DPC sensitization.

This clonotype has just a few counts. As yet, its antigen is unknown. In TCRdb, the RACE reads were re-called with MiXCR into one record per CDR3 protein. The sample shows about 81,000 distinct CDR3 sequences, 10% of them seen only once. CDR3 size: 16 residues. Germline values: CDR1 LGHNA, CDR2 YSLEER. With 2 bases clipped from V and 4 bases from J, the junction kept 6 bases outside the gene matches. The source was whole blood, collected in connection with sensitization to the hapten diphenylcyclopropenone (DPC). The chain is built from TRBV4-3 and TRBJ2-2; 8 bases are shared with TRBD1. This clonotype originated in a woman in her twenties or thirties with alopecia areata. Some clones in this sample may be carry-over from other donors' samples. CDR3 loop: CASSQPAGQGTGELFF. The CDR3 DNA follows: TGCGCCAGCAGCCAACCAGCCGGACAGGGCACCGGGGAGCTGTTTTTT.